This T cell receptor beta chain was identified in a study of T cell repertoires in cytomegalovirus infection. Study-wide background: Epitope selection comprised recently identified HLA-C-restricted CMV epitopes and well-studied HLA-B-restricted CMV epitopes. In public TCR beta signatures, there were indications of both CMV infection and matching HLA type. Findings of the study overall: Summed frequency of public TCR beta families distinguished CMV carriers with the relevant HLA.

Germline loops: CDR1 SNHLY, CDR2 FYNNEI. This CDR3 has 14 residues. The trim removed 7 bases at V and 0 bases at J, leaving 4 bases unmatched. One entry per CDR3 protein, called by TCRdb with MiXCR from the reads. The sample contains approximately 590,000 distinct CDR3 sequences, approximately 40% of which appear only once. With regard to this clonotype: Its specificity is not known.

The V and J genes are TRBV2 and TRBJ2-3, with 7 positions matching TRBD1. This TCR was sampled from a human donor in good health (CMV status not recorded). Some clones in this sample may be carry-over from other donors' samples. The sample was cultured PBMCs, taken from culture after CMV antigen stimulation. As DNA, the CDR3 is TGTGCCAGCACCGGGACAGATAGCACAGATACGCAGTATTTT. This translates into CASTGTDSTDTQYF.